This T cell receptor (beta chain) was retrieved from a study of blood T cell repertoires in COVID-19. Across the study: COVID-19 samples from acute and convalescent phases originated in the United States, Italy and Spain. T cells, B-cell-depleted T cells, or PBMCs supplied cDNA or gDNA.

Authors' methods: Researchers report that nucleated cell counts were estimated from reference gene primer amplification. Here immunoSEQ multiplex PCR was the method, and the copy in TCRdb shows in-frame clones only, minus some. V and J calls and clone size are those listed in that table; D and trimming were worked out from the DNA. The sample yields fewer than 50,000 clones, about 80% seen once. V trimming: 8 bases; J trimming: 5 bases; junction bases outside the gene matches: 8. The CDR3 has 13 residues. Germline assignment: CDR1 LGHDT and CDR2 YNNKEL (reference sequence). V gene TRBV3-1 (or the pseudogene TRBV3-2) combines with J gene TRBJ2-5; 7 bases line up with TRBD1. Sequenced material: peripheral blood. The clonotype comes from a man aged 70 or older with acute or convalescent COVID-19. CDR3 region: CASGPRGHETQYF. CDR3 DNA: TGTGCCAGCGGCCCTAGGGGGCATGAGACCCAGTACTTC.